This entry concerns a single T cell receptor beta chain. The antigen remains undetermined. The data derive from a study of a mutant IDH1 vaccine in newly diagnosed glioma. For the study at large: Standard pretreatment was either radiotherapy, temozolomide, or, for most, radiochemotherapy with temozolomide. The study, taken as a whole, reports: Vaccination elicited immune responses in 93.3% of patients.

Time point defined: baseline, week 1 (first vaccination visit). Stated treatment: pre-vaccination baseline after standard-of-care therapy. Assay: immunoSEQ multiplex PCR; the TCRdb copy retains only in-frame clones and omits some. The data contain 70,000 to 95,000 clones, over 75% of them singletons. CDR1 is SNHLY and CDR2 is FYNNEI in the germline V gene. V gave up 2 bases and J gave up 5 bases, with 7 bases separating them. This CDR3 spans 12 amino acids. The TCR sequence derives from a man aged 40-55 years with glioma. Some clones in this sample may be carry-over from other donors' samples. The genes are TRBV2 and TRBJ2-7; D gene unclear. This specimen was PBMCs, taken from a glioma patient treated with radiotherapy, temozolomide or both. CDR3 bases: TGTGCCAGCAGTGAATATTCCAACGAGCAGTACTTC. Its protein product is CASSEYSNEQYF.